This T cell receptor (beta chain) emerged from a study of identical twins. Broader study findings: Out-of-frame TCR alpha sharing observed in monozygotic twins exceeded model estimates.

A single record per CDR3 protein comes from TCRdb applying MiXCR to the 5' RACE reads. The sample carries some 710,000 distinct CDR3 sequences, 6.1% recorded once. This CDR3 has 18 amino acids. After removal of 8 bases from V and 2 bases from J, the junction contained 15 bases not matched to a gene. The germline V gene has CDR1 DFQATT and CDR2 SNEGSKA (reference sequence). This clonotype appeared a few times. Antigen: not known. This chain joins TRBV20-1 and TRBJ2-1; TRBD2 agrees at 13 bases. Input material: naive T cells sorted from blood. The receptor was derived from a man between 18 and 35 years old in good health. The CDR3 DNA follows: TGCAGTCCATCCGGGACTAGCGGGGTTCGAGAACCCTACAATGAGCAGTTCTTC. It specifies CSPSGTSGVREPYNEQFF.